This TCR beta chain was sequenced in a study of technical replicates of blood from a few donors. The germline V gene encodes CDR1 SGHRS and CDR2 YFSETQ. J was trimmed by 7 bases and V by 3 bases; bases with no gene match: 8. This CDR3 contains 14 residues. Only in-frame clones appear in the TCRdb table, and some are missing; sequencing was by immunoSEQ multiplex PCR. The profile shows approximately 10,000 clones, roughly 93% of them singletons. The chain has TRBV5-1 and TRBJ1-2; TRBD1 matches at 8 bases. This sequence was found in a human donor in good health. Sequences were obtained from PBMCs. As DNA, the CDR3 is TGCGCCAGCAGCTCGGGACAGGCCCAAGGTGGCTACACCTTC. This translates into CASSSGQAQGGYTF.